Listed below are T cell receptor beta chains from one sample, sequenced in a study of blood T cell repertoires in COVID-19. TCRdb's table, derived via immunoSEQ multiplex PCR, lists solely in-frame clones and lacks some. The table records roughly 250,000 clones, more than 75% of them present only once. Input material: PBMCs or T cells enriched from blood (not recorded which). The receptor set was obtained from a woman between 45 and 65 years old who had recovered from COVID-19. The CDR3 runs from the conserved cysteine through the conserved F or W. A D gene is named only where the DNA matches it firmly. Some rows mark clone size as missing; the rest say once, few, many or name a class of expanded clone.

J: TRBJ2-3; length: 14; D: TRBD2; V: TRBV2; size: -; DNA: TGTGCCAGGGGCCTAGCGGCCAGCACAGATACGCAGTATTTT; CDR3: CARGLAASTDTQYF
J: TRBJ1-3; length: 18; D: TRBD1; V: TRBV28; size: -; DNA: TGTGCCAGCAGATCCCCGGGACAGGGGAATTCATGGGGAAACACCATATATTTT; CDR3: CASRSPGQGNSWGNTIYF
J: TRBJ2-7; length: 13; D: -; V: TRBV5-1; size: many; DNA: TGCGCCAGCAGCCCCTTAAACTCCTACGAGCAGTACTTC; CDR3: CASSPLNSYEQYF
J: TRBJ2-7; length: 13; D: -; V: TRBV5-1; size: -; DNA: TGCGCCAGCAGCTTGGAACTTGAGGACGAGCAGTACTTC; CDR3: CASSLELEDEQYF
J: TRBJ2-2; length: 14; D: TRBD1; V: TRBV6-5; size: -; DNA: TGTGCCAGCAGGCGGGACAGGGGGACCGGGGAGCTGTTTTTT; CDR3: CASRRDRGTGELFF
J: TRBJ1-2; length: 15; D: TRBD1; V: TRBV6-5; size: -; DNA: TGTGCCAGCAGGATTAGGACAGGGTTAAACTATGGCTACACCTTC; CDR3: CASRIRTGLNYGYTF
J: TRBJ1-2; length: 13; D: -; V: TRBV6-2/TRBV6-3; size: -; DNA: TGTGCCAGCAGTTCGCAGGGGAACTATGGCTACACCTTC; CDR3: CASSSQGNYGYTF
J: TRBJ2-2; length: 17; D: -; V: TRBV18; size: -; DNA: TGTGCCAGCTCCCGAGAACACGGGTCAATGAACACCGGGGAGCTGTTTTTT; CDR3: CASSREHGSMNTGELFF
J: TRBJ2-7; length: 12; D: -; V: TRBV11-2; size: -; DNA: TGTGCCAGCAGCTTACGGGTCTACGAGCAGTACTTC; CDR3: CASSLRVYEQYF
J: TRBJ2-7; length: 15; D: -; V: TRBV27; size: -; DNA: TGTGCCAGCAGTTTATCCTACAGGGACTCCTACGAGCAGTACTTC; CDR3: CASSLSYRDSYEQYF
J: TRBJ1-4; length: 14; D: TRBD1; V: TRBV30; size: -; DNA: TGTGCCTGGAGTGCGGGACAGGGCCCCCAAAAACTGTTTTTT; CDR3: CAWSAGQGPQKLFF
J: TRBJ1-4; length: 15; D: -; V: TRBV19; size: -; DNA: TGTGCCAGTAGTATAGATGCGGGGATGGATGAAAAACTGTTTTTT; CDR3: CASSIDAGMDEKLFF
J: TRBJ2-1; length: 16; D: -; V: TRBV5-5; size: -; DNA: TGTGCCAGCAGCTTGACTTCGTCGAGGTCCTACAATGAGCAGTTCTTC; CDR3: CASSLTSSRSYNEQFF
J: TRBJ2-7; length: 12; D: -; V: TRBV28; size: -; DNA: TGTGCCAGCAGCCAACGGGCCGACAGGCAGTACTTC; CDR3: CASSQRADRQYF
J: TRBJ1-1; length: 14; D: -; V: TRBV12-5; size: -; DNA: TGTGCTAGTGGTTTAGCAGGGTATTACACTGAAGCTTTCTTT; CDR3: CASGLAGYYTEAFF
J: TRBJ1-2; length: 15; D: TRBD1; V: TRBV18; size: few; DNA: TGTGCCAGCTCACCGAATGGACAGGGTTTATATGGCTACACCTTC; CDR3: CASSPNGQGLYGYTF
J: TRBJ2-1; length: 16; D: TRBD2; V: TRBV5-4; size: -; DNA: TGTGCCAGCAGCAGCCGACTAGCGGGAGAATCTAATGAGCAGTTCTTC; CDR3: CASSSRLAGESNEQFF
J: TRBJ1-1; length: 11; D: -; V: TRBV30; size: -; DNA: TGTGCCTGGTCCATGAACACTGAAGCTTTCTTT; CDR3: CAWSMNTEAFF
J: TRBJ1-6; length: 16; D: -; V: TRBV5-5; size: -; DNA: TGTGCCAGCAGCTTGGGTCTGAGCTCCTATAATTCACCCCTCCACTTT; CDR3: CASSLGLSSYNSPLHF
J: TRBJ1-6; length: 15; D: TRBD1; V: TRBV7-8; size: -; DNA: TGTGCCAGCAGCTCCCCTGGAGGGGGCTTGTCACCCCTCCACTTT; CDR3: CASSSPGGGLSPLHF
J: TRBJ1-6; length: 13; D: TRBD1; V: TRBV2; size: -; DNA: TGTGCCACCAGCAGGGGGCTTAATTCACCCCTCCACTTT; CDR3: CATSRGLNSPLHF
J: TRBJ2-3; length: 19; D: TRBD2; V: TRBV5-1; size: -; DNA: TGCGCCAGCAGCCGGGGACTAGCGGACCCGATGGGGTACACAGATACGCAGTATTTT; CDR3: CASSRGLADPMGYTDTQYF
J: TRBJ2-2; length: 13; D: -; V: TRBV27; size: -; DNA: TGTGCCAGCACTACAGAAGACACCGGGGAGCTGTTTTTT; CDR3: CASTTEDTGELFF
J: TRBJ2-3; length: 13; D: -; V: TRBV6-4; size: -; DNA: TGTGCCAGCAGTCCGGGAAGCACAGATACGCAGTATTTT; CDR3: CASSPGSTDTQYF
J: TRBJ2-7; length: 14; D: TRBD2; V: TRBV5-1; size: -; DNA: TGCGCCAGCAGCTTGCAGCTAGCGGGTTACGAGCAGTACTTC; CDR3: CASSLQLAGYEQYF
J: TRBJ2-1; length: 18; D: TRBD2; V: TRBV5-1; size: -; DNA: TGCGCCAGCAGCGGATTTGGGACTAGCGGGCAGCCCTACGATGAGCAGTTCTTC; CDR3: CASSGFGTSGQPYDEQFF
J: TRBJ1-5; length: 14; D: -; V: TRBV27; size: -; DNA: TGTGCCAGCAGTCTGAGATATAGCAATCAGCCCCAGCATTTT; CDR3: CASSLRYSNQPQHF
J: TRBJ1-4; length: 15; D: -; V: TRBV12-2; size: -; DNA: TGTGCAAGTCGCTTGAGCGACAGGGTTGAGGAAAAACTGTTTTTT; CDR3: CASRLSDRVEEKLFF
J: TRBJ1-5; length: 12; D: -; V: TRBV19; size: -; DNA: TGTGCCAGTAAGAGTAGCAATCAGCCCCAGCATTTT; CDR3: CASKSSNQPQHF
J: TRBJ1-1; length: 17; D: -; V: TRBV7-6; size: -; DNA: TGTGCCAGCAGCTTAGTAGGAAGGGGGAGCCATTTTACTGAAGCTTTCTTT; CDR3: CASSLVGRGSHFTEAFF
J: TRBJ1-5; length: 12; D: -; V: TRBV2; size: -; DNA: TGTGCCAGCAGTCAGGACAATCAGCCCCAGCATTTT; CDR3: CASSQDNQPQHF
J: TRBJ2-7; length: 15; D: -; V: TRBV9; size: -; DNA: TGTGCCAGCAGCGTAGAACCAGCGGCAACCTACGAGCAGTACTTC; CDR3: CASSVEPAATYEQYF
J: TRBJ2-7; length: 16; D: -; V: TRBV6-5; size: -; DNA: TGTGCCAGCAGTTCTCAGGATAGCGTAAGCTCCTACGAGCAGTACTTC; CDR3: CASSSQDSVSSYEQYF
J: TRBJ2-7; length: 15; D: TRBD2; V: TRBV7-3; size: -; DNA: TGTGCCAGCAGCTCCCGGGTAGCGGGAGTGTCCGAGCAGTACTTC; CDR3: CASSSRVAGVSEQYF
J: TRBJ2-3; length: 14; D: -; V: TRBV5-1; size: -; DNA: TGCGCCAGCAGCTCGGGACTCGGTTTTGATACGCAGTATTTT; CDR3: CASSSGLGFDTQYF
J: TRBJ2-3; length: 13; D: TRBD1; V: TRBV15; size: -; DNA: TGTGCCACCCGACAGGGCAGCACAGATACGCAGTATTTT; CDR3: CATRQGSTDTQYF
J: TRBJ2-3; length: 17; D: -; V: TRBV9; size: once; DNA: TGTGCCAGCAGCGTAGACTATGGGTTCTCCGGGTCGGATACGCAGTATTTT; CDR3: CASSVDYGFSGSDTQYF
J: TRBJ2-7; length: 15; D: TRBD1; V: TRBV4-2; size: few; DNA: TGTGCCAGCAGCCAGGATGGACAGGGGTCCTACGAGCAGTACTTC; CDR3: CASSQDGQGSYEQYF
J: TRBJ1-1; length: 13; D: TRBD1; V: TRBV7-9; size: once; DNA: TGTGCCAGCAGCTTAAGTCTCCAGGGGGGAGCTTTCTTT; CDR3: CASSLSLQGGAFF
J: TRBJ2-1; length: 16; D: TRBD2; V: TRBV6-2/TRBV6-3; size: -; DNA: TGTGCCAGCAGTTACCCCCTAGCGGGAGGGCCGAATGAGCAGTTCTTC; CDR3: CASSYPLAGGPNEQFF
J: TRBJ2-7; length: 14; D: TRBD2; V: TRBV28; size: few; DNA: TGTGCCAGCCGAACTAGCGGGAGTTCCTACGAGCAGTACTTC; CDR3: CASRTSGSSYEQYF
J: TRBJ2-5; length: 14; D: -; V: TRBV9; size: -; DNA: TGTGCCAGCAGCGACGCAGCAGGGGTAGAGACCCAGTACTTC; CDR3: CASSDAAGVETQYF
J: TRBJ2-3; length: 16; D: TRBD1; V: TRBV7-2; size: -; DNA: TGTGCCAGCAGCCTTTCCGGGACAGTCATGGGGGATACGCAGTATTTT; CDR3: CASSLSGTVMGDTQYF
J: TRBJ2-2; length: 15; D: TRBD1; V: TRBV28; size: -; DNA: TGTGCCAGCAGTCCACAGGGGGTGGGCACCGGGGAGCTGTTTTTT; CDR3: CASSPQGVGTGELFF
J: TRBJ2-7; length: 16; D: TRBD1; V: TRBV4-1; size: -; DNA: TGCGCCAGCAGCCAAGAGGGTCCAAGGGGGCGAAACGAGCAGTACTTC; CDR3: CASSQEGPRGRNEQYF
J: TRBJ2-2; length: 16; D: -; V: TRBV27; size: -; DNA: TGTGCCAGCAGCCCCAGGACAGTAACGAACACCGGGGAGCTGTTTTTT; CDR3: CASSPRTVTNTGELFF
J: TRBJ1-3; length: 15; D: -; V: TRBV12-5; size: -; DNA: TGTGCTAGTGGCTCGTGGACAGCCTCTGGAAACACCATATATTTT; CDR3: CASGSWTASGNTIYF
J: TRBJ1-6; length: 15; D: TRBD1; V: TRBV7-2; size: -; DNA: TGTGCCAGCAGCCCCGGACAGGGGTGGAATTCACCCCTCCACTTT; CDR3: CASSPGQGWNSPLHF
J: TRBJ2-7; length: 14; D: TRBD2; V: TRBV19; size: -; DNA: TGTGCCAGTAGTAGACCGGGACTAGTCTACGAGCAGTACTTC; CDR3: CASSRPGLVYEQYF
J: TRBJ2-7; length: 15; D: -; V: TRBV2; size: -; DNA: TGTGCCAGCAGTGAAGCGGGGCGGGGGCCCTACGAGCAGTACTTC; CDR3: CASSEAGRGPYEQYF
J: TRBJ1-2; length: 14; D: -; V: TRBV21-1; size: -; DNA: TGTGCCAGCAGCAATCGTCGGACTAGTGATGGCTACACCTTC; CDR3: CASSNRRTSDGYTF
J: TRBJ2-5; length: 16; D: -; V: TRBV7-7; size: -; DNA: TGTGCTAGCAGCTTAGTATCTAGCGCGTACCAAGAGACCCAGTACTTC; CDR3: CASSLVSSAYQETQYF
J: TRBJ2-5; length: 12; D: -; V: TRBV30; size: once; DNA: TGTGCCGGGGACACGTACCAAGAGACCCAGTACTTC; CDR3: CAGDTYQETQYF
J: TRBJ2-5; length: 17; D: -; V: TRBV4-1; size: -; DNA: TGCGCCAGCAGCCCGCGCCAGGGGAGCGGGAACAGAGAGACCCAGTACTTC; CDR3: CASSPRQGSGNRETQYF
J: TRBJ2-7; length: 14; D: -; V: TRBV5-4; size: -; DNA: TGTGCCAGCAGCAACCCTGGGCCGGTCTACGAGCAGTACTTC; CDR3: CASSNPGPVYEQYF
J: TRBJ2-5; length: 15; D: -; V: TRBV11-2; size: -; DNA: TGTGCCAGCAGCTTAGATGGGGACTCCTCAGAGACCCAGTACTTC; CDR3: CASSLDGDSSETQYF
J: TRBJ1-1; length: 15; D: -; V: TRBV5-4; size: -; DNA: TGTGCCAGCAGCTTAGTAGGGGCCTCGAACACTGAAGCTTTCTTT; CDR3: CASSLVGASNTEAFF